The clone carrying this T cell receptor (beta chain) was counted at least ten times. Its antigen remains unidentified. TCRdb analysed the 5' RACE reads with MiXCR anew, one entry per CDR3 protein. The table records about 21,000 distinct CDR3 sequences, about 16% of them present only once. V lost 1 base, J lost 8 bases, and 8 bases stayed unmatched. Germline V gene data show CDR1 as LGHNA and CDR2 as YSLEER. The CDR3 is 15 residues long. The source of the sample is a study of neurological immune-mediated disorders. Points from the study as a whole: The expanded clones of different subjects shared no CDR3 amino acid sequences (suggesting private repertoires in all groups).

The origin of this receptor is a female donor with HTLV-1-associated myelopathy (HAM/TSP). Sample: PBMCs. J is TRBJ2-1 and V is TRBV4-3; 7 bases are a match to TRBD1. DNA of the CDR3: TGCGCCAGCAGCCAAGGACGGACAGGAGGCGATGAGCAGTTCTTC. Its protein product is CASSQGRTGGDEQFF.